Below, 29 T cell receptor beta chains from the same sample are listed, as sequenced in a study of T cell changes during pregnancy in multiple sclerosis. Clones were sequenced by immunoSEQ multiplex PCR, and TCRdb holds only the in-frame ones, with some missing. The table records over 75,000 clones, around 92% of them present only once. The specimen comprised peripheral blood, sampled in the first trimester of pregnancy. The receptors stem from a female donor with multiple sclerosis, enrolled in a pregnancy study.

This chain links TRBV19 with TRBJ1-4; maybe TRBD1 (5 bases). Trimming removed 5 bases from V and 8 bases from J, with 15 bases in between. The germline V gene has CDR1 LNHDA and CDR2 SQIVND (reference sequence). The CDR3 covers 14 residues. The CDR3 DNA reads as TGTGCCAGTAGTTCAAGGGGTCCCGGGGAAAAACTGTTTTTT. It codes for CASSSRGPGEKLFF.

The chain employs TRBV5-1 and TRBJ2-3; D possibly corresponds to TRBD1 (7 bases). V was trimmed by 0 bases and J by 10 bases, leaving 18 bases between them. The CDR3 consists of 15 residues. Germline V gives CDR1 SGHRS, CDR2 YFSETQ. CDR3 sequence: CASSLGPQQGRSQYF. CDR3 in DNA: TGCGCCAGCAGCTTGGGGCCCCAACAGGGGAGGTCGCAGTATTTT.

For this clone: Its ends do not fully match the called genes, so a read error is possible. The chain employs TRBV7-7 and TRBJ2-1; TRBD2 might be the D (6 bases). The CDR3 covers 15 residues. Germline lookup yields CDR1 SSHAT and CDR2 FNYEAQ (reference sequence). CDR3 loop: CASSSGLGLDNEQFF. The CDR3, as DNA: TGTGCTAGCAGCTCGGGACTCGGTCTAGACAATGAGCAGTTCTTC.

The genes are TRBV28 and TRBJ2-7; D gene unclear. The CDR3 has 15 residues. Trimming took 2 bases from V and 4 from J, leaving 15 bases between them. From germline, CDR1 is MDHEN and CDR2 SYDVKM. The CDR3 bases are TGTGCCAGCAGTTTAGAGATTGGGCCCCAATACGAGCAGTACTTC. Its protein product is CASSLEIGPQYEQYF.

The rearrangement joins TRBV18 to TRBJ2-3, with TRBD1 identical over 8 bases. The trim removed 0 bases at V and 8 bases at J, leaving 4 bases unmatched. The CDR3 has 14 amino acids. Germline-derived CDR1 and CDR2 are KGHSH and LQKENI. The CDR3 loop reads CASSPPITGGTQYF. DNA of the CDR3: TGTGCCAGCTCACCACCGATTACAGGGGGTACGCAGTATTTT.

The V call is TRBV28, the J call TRBJ2-2, with 7 bases that match TRBD2. Germline assignment: CDR1 MDHEN and CDR2 SYDVKM. Trimming removed 9 bases from V and 7 bases from J; junction bases left unmatched: 2. CDR3 length: 11 amino acids. The CDR3 DNA is TGTGCCAGTTGGGGGGGCGGGGAGCTGTTTTTT. Amino acid sequence: CASWGGGELFF.

The CDR3 DNA reads TGCGCCAGCAGCGGGGGACTAGCGGGAGGAACTGGGGCCAACGTCCTGACTTTC. Its translation is CASSGGLAGGTGANVLTF. V usage is TRBV5-1 and J usage is TRBJ2-6, with 15 nucleotides matching TRBD2. J was trimmed by 2 bases and V by 4 bases; bases with no gene match: 4. Per germline, CDR1 SGHRS and CDR2 YFSETQ. This CDR3 is built from 18 residues.

The J gene is TRBJ1-2, the V gene TRBV15; 7 nucleotides align to TRBD1. Germline V CDR1 and CDR2: LNHNV, YYDKDF (reference sequence). The CDR3 sequence is 15 residues long. The junction had 7 bases not matched to a gene; V was cut back by 0 bases and J by 6 bases. The CDR3 nucleotides are TGTGCCACCAGCAGAGACCTCCAGGGGGTAGATGGCTACACCTTC. The encoded protein is CATSRDLQGVDGYTF.

This chain links TRBV5-4 with TRBJ2-1; TRBD2 matches 10 bases. The CDR3 has 15 amino acids. Trimming removed 1 base from V and 6 bases from J; junction bases left unmatched: 4. Germline CDR1 is SGHNT and CDR2 is YYREEE (reference sequence). CDR3 nucleotide sequence: TGTGCCAGCAGCTTGAGGCTAGCGGGAGCCAATGAGCAGTTCTTC. This gives the protein CASSLRLAGANEQFF.

The CDR3 is CSVSGDRGFTYEQYF. The CDR3 bases are TGCAGCGTTTCGGGGGACAGGGGGTTTACGTACGAGCAGTACTTC. The chain links TRBV29-1 to TRBJ2-7, with 11 positions matching TRBD1. The CDR3 totals 15 residues. Germline-derived CDR1 and CDR2 are SQVTM and ANQGSEA. The trim removed 5 bases at V and 4 bases at J, leaving 10 bases unmatched.

The rearrangement links TRBV5-1 to TRBJ1-1; D is possibly TRBD1 (5 bases). V lost 5 bases and J 4 bases, leaving 18 bases between the germline ends. This CDR3 comprises 15 residues. Germline CDR1 SGHRS, CDR2 YFSETQ. The CDR3 DNA reads TGCGCCAGCAGGCCCGACAGTAGCGGTAGCACTGAAGCTTTCTTT. Amino acid sequence: CASRPDSSGSTEAFF.

V is TRBV19 and J is TRBJ2-7; 9 bases fit TRBD1. This CDR3 has 15 amino acids. Germline CDR1 and CDR2: LNHDA and SQIVND (reference sequence). Trimming at V came to 5 bases and at J to 0 bases, leaving 5 bases not matched to a gene. The DNA of the CDR3 is TGTGCCAGTAGTGTAGGGGACAGGGTCTCCTACGAGCAGTACTTC. Amino acids: CASSVGDRVSYEQYF.

The chain recombines TRBV29-1 with TRBJ2-3; 12 bases are shared with TRBD2. Trimming at V came to 4 bases and at J to 3 bases, leaving 5 bases not matched to a gene. CDR3 size: 15 residues. The germline gives CDR1 SQVTM, CDR2 ANQGSEA. CDR3 in amino acids: CSVVGLAGYTDTQYF. The CDR3 bases are TGCAGCGTTGTCGGACTAGCGGGATATACAGATACGCAGTATTTT.

V gene TRBV9 combines with J gene TRBJ2-5; D perhaps matches TRBD1 (6 bases). The CDR3 totals 15 residues. Trimming took 1 base from V and 5 from J, leaving 15 bases between them. From germline, CDR1 is SGDLS and CDR2 YYNGEE. CDR3 coding DNA: TGTGCCAGCAGCGTACGTACAGGGCTCGGGGAGACCCAGTACTTC. Encoded protein: CASSVRTGLGETQYF.

This chain joins TRBV6-5 and TRBJ2-6, with D unclear. V was shortened by 0 bases and J by 0 bases, with 6 bases between the two germline ends. This CDR3 comprises 16 residues. Germline V gives CDR1 MNHEY, CDR2 SVGAGI. The CDR3 sequence: CASSYSRLSGANVLTF. The CDR3 bases are TGTGCCAGCAGTTACTCGAGACTCTCTGGGGCCAACGTCCTGACTTTC.

V usage is TRBV7-2 and J usage is TRBJ1-2, with 7 nucleotides matching TRBD1. CDR1 is SGHTA, CDR2 FQGNSA, per germline. The CDR3 has 16 amino acids. J was trimmed by 2 bases and V by 4 bases; bases with no gene match: 10. CDR3 DNA sequence: TGTGCCAGCAGCTCATCTACCGGGACAGAAAACTATGGCTACACCTTC. Translated: CASSSSTGTENYGYTF. Variable domain in full (rest from reference TRBV7-2 and TRBJ1-2): GAGVSQSPSNKVTEKGKDVELRCDPISGHTALYWYRQSLGQGLEFLIYFQGNSAPDKSGLPSDRFSAERTGGSVSTLTIQRTQQEDSAVYLCASSSSTGTENYGYTFGSGTRLTVV.

This chain connects TRBV28 to TRBJ1-4, with D perhaps matching TRBD1 (5 bases). Per the germline V gene, CDR1 is MDHEN and CDR2 is SYDVKM. This CDR3 spans 14 amino acids. Trimming stripped 7 bases from V and 4 bases from J, with 13 bases between. CDR3 sequence (DNA): TGTGCCAGCACCCATACAGGCAGTAATGAAAAACTGTTTTTT. Its protein product is CASTHTGSNEKLFF.

The rearrangement joins TRBV9 to TRBJ2-2, with TRBD2 as a possible D gene (6 bases). CDR1 SGDLS and CDR2 YYNGEE come from the germline V gene. The CDR3 extends over 17 amino acids. V dropped 5 bases and J dropped 2 bases, with 19 bases sitting between them. This CDR3 reads CASSSPRRDSNTGELFF. CDR3 DNA sequence: TGTGCCAGCAGTTCCCCCCGCCGGGACTCTAACACCGGGGAGCTGTTTTTT.

The chain links TRBV27 to TRBJ2-7; 11 positions match TRBD2. The CDR3 covers 15 residues. In germline, CDR1 is MNHEY, CDR2 SMNVEV (reference sequence). After removal of 4 bases from V and 3 bases from J, the junction contained 5 bases not matched to a gene. The DNA of the CDR3 is TGTGCCAGCAGTTACGGACTAGCGGGTTTCTACGAGCAGTACTTC. Protein sequence: CASSYGLAGFYEQYF.

The rearrangement uses TRBV2 and TRBJ1-1; D is unresolved. This CDR3 is 10 amino acids long. V lost 8 bases and J 7 bases, leaving 8 bases between the germline ends. CDR1 is SNHLY and CDR2 is FYNNEI in the germline V gene. CDR3 amino acids: CASPPGEAFF. CDR3 bases: TGTGCCAGCCCCCCGGGTGAAGCTTTCTTT.

V usage is TRBV6-5 and J usage is TRBJ2-5; D might be TRBD1 (6 bases). The V gene's germline CDR1 is MNHEY and CDR2 SVGAGI. Trimming stripped 6 bases from V and 5 bases from J, with 19 bases between. The CDR3 has 15 amino acids. CDR3 sequence: CASRPWAGVWETQYF. The CDR3 DNA reads TGTGCCAGCAGGCCGTGGGCAGGGGTCTGGGAGACCCAGTACTTC.

V usage is TRBV7-9 and J usage is TRBJ1-5, with TRBD1 identical over 7 bases. Germline loops: CDR1 SEHNR, CDR2 FQNEAQ (reference sequence). Trimming at V came to 5 bases and at J to 5 bases, leaving 6 bases not matched to a gene. CDR3 length: 14 residues. The CDR3 protein is CASSPDRADQPQHF. The CDR3, as DNA: TGTGCCAGCAGCCCCGACAGGGCTGATCAGCCCCAGCATTTT.

V and J are TRBV7-9 and TRBJ2-7; 7 bases map to TRBD1. Germline values: CDR1 SEHNR, CDR2 FQNEAQ (reference sequence). V was clipped by 1 base and J by 1 base; unmatched bases: 4. The CDR3 has 15 amino acids. For the CDR3, the DNA is TGTGCCAGCAGCTTAGTTCCGGGACAGTCCTACGAGCAGTACTTC. Translating gives CASSLVPGQSYEQYF.

This chain joins TRBV27 and TRBJ2-1, with 7 bases lining up with TRBD2. The ends lost 6 bases at V and 2 bases at J; junction bases unmatched: 7. CDR1 and CDR2 (germline): MNHEY, SMNVEV (reference sequence). The CDR3 sequence is 15 residues long. As DNA, the CDR3 is TGTGCCAGCAGCGTTGGGGCGGGAGCCTACAATGAGCAGTTCTTC. Residues: CASSVGAGAYNEQFF.

CDR3 coding DNA: TGCGCCAGCAGTCCGGCCCCAGGGGGGTCGTCAGAGACCCAGTACTTC. This gives the protein CASSPAPGGSSETQYF. The chain uses TRBV23-1 and TRBJ2-5; D possibly corresponds to TRBD1 (7 bases). TRBV23-1 is placed among ORFs of uncertain function. The V gene lost 4 bases and the J gene lost 4 bases, with 19 bases spanning the gap. The CDR3 has 16 amino acids.

This rearrangement joins TRBV6-1 to TRBJ1-3; tentative D call: TRBD1 (5 bases). Germline CDR1 MNHNS, CDR2 SASEGT. This CDR3 is built from 15 residues. Trimming removed 8 bases from V and 1 base from J, with 15 bases in between. CDR3 coding DNA: TGTGCCAGCCAGAGAAGGGGTTTGTCTGGAAACACCATATATTTT. This codes for CASQRRGLSGNTIYF.

The V call is TRBV5-1, the J call TRBJ2-5; 10 bases fit TRBD2. V shed 4 bases, J shed 1 base, and the junction held 1 base outside the gene matches. This CDR3 has 14 amino acids. Germline-derived CDR1 and CDR2 are SGHRS and YFSETQ. This CDR3 is CASSTSGVQETQYF. DNA for the CDR3: TGCGCCAGCAGCACTAGCGGGGTCCAAGAGACCCAGTACTTC.

V gene TRBV4-1 combines with J gene TRBJ2-5; a possible D gene is TRBD1 (7 bases). Trimming stripped 1 base from V and 5 bases from J, with 14 bases between. This CDR3 has 15 amino acids. In germline, CDR1 is MGHRA, CDR2 YSYEKL. The CDR3 DNA follows: TGCGCCAGCAGCCAAGCTCCCAGGGGGGAGGAGACCCAGTACTTC. This encodes CASSQAPRGEETQYF.

This clone was seen once. The genes are TRBV5-6 and TRBJ1-4; TRBD1 aligns across 8 bases. CDR3 size: 14 residues. Trimming cost V 0 bases and J 8 bases; bases outside gene matches: 3. The germline V gene has CDR1 SGHDT and CDR2 YYEEEE. The CDR3: CASSLGTGSEKLFF. The CDR3 coding sequence is TGTGCCAGCAGCTTGGGGACAGGGAGCGAAAAACTGTTTTTT. The full variable domain, completed using reference TRBV5-6 and TRBJ1-4, is DAGVTQSPTHLIKTRGQQVTLRCSPKSGHDTVSWYQQALGQGPQFIFQYYEEEERQRGNFPDRFSGHQFPNYSSELNVNALLLGDSALYLCASSLGTGSEKLFFGSGTQLSVL.